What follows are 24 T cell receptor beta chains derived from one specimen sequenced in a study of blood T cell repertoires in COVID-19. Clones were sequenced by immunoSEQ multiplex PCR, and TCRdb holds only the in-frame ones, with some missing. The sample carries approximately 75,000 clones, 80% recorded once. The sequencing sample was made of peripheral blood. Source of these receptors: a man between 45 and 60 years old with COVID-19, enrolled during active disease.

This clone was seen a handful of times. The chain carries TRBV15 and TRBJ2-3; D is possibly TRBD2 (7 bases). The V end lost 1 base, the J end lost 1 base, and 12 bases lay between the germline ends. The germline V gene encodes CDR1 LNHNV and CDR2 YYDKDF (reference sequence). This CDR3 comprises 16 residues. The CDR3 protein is CATSRGPGGRTDTQYF. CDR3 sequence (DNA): TGTGCCACCAGCAGAGGACCCGGGGGGCGCACAGATACGCAGTATTTT.

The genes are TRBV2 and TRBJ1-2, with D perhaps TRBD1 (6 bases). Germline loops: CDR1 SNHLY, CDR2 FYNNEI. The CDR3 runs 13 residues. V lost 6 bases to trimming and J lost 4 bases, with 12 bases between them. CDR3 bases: TGTGCCAGCAGAAGGACAGATGCCTATGGCTACACCTTC. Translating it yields CASRRTDAYGYTF.

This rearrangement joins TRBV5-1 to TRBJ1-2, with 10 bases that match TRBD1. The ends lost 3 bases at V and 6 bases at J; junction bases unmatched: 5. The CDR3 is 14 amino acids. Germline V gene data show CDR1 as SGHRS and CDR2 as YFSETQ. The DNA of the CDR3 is TGCGCCAGCAGCTCCGGGACAGGGGTGGATGGCTACACCTTC. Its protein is CASSSGTGVDGYTF.

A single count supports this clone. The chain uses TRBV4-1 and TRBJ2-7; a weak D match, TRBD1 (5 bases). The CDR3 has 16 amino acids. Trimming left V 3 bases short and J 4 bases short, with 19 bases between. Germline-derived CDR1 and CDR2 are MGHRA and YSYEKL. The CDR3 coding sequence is TGCGCCAGCAGCCAGGCTAATCTAATAGGGGTGTACGAGCAGTACTTC. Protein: CASSQANLIGVYEQYF.

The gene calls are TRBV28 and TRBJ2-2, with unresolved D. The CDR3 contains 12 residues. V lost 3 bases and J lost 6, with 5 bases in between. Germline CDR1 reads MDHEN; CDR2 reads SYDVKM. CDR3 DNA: TGTGCCAGCAGTTTGGCATCCGGGGAGCTGTTTTTT. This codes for CASSLASGELFF.

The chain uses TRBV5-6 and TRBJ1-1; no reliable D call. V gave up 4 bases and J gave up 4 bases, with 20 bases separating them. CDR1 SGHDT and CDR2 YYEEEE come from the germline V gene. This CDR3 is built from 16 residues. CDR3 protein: CASSLRVTLASTEAFF. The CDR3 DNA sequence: TGTGCCAGCAGCCTTCGGGTCACCCTAGCGAGCACTGAAGCTTTCTTT.

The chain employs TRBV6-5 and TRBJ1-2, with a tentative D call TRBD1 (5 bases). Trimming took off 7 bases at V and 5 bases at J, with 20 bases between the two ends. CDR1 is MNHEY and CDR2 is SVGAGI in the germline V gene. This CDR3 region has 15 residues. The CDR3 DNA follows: TGTGCCAGCAAGCTAGGGACGCAGGGAGGGTATGGCTACACCTTC. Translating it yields CASKLGTQGGYGYTF.

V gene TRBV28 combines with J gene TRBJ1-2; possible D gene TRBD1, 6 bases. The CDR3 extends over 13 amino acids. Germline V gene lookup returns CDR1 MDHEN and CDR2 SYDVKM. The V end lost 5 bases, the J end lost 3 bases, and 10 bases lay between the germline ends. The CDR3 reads CASSLPGDYGYTF. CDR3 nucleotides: TGTGCCAGCAGTCTACCAGGGGACTATGGCTACACCTTC.

The CDR3 DNA reads as TGTGCCAGAGGACAGGGGAGAGATACGCAGTATTTT. Its protein is CARGQGRDTQYF. The V and J genes are TRBV21-1 and TRBJ2-3; TRBD1 was called by the table and not checked on the DNA. TRBV21-1 is labeled a pseudogene. This CDR3 spans 12 amino acids.

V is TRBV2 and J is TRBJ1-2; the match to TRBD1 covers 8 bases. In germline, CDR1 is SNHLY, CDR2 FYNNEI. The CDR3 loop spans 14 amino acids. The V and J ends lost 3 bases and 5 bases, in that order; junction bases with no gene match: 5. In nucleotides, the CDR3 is TGTGCCAGCAGTGAGGGACAGGACGGATATGGCTACACCTTC. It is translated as CASSEGQDGYGYTF.

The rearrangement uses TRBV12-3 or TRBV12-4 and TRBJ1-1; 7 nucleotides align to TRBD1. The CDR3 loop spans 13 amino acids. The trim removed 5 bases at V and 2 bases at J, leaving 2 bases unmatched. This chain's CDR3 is CASSRQGNTEAFF. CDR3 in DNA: TGTGCCAGCAGTAGACAGGGTAACACTGAAGCTTTCTTT.

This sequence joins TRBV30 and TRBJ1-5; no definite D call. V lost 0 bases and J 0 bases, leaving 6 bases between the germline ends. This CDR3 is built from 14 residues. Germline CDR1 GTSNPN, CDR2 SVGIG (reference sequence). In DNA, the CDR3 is TGTGCCTGGAGTGTAGACTTTAGCAATCAGCCCCAGCATTTT. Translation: CAWSVDFSNQPQHF.

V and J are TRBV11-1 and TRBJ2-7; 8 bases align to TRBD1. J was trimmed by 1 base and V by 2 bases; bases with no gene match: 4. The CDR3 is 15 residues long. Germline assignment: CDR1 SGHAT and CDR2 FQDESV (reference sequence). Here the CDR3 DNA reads TGTGCCAGCAGCTTACCTCGACAGGGGTCCTACGAGCAGTACTTC. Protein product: CASSLPRQGSYEQYF.

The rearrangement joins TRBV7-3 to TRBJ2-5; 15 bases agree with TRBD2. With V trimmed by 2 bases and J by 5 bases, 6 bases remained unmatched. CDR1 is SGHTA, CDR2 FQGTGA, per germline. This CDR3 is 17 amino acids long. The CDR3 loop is CASSLGTSGRSGETQYF. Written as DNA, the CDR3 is TGTGCCAGCAGCTTAGGGACTAGCGGGAGGTCCGGCGAGACCCAGTACTTC.

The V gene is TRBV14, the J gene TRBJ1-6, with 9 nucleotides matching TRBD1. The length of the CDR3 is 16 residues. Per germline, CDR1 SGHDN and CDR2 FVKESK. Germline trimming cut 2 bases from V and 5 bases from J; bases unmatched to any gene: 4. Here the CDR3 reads CASSQYRGRNNSPLHF. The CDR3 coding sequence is TGTGCCAGCAGCCAATACAGGGGGCGAAATAATTCACCCCTCCACTTT.

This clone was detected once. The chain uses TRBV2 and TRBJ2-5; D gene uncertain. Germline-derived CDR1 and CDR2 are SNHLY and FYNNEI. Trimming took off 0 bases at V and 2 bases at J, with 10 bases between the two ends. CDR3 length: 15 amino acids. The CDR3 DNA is TGTGCCAGCAGTGAAGCGTGGGCAGATCAAGAGACCCAGTACTTC. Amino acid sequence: CASSEAWADQETQYF.

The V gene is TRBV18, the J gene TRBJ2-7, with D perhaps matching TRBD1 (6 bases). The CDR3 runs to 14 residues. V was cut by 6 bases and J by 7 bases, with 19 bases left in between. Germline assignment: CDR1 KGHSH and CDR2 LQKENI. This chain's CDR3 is CASSPRGTPMEQYF. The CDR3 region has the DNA TGTGCCAGCTCCCCGAGGGGGACCCCTATGGAGCAGTACTTC.

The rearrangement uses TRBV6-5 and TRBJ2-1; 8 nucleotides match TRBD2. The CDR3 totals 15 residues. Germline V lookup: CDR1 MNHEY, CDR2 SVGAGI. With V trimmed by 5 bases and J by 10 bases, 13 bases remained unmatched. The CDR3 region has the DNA TGTGCCAGCAGTCAGAGGACTAGCAAGGGCGGCGAGCAGTTCTTC. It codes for CASSQRTSKGGEQFF.

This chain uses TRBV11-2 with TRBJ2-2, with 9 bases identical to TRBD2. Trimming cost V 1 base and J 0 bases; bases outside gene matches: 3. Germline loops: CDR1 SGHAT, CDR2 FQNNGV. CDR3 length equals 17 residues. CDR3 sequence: CASSLGRTSANTGELFF. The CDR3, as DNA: TGTGCCAGCAGCTTAGGTAGGACTAGCGCGAACACCGGGGAGCTGTTTTTT.

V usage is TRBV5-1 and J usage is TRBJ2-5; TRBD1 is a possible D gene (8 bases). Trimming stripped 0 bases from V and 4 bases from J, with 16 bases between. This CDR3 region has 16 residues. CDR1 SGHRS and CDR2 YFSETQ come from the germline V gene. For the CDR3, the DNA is TGCGCCAGCAGCTTGGCCGCGGACAGGGAGGGAGAGACCCAGTACTTC. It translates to CASSLAADREGETQYF. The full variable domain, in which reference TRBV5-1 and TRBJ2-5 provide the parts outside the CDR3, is KAGVTQTPRYLIKTRGQQVTLSCSPISGHRSVSWYQQTPGQGLQFLFEYFSETQRNKGNFPGRFSGRQFSNSRSEMNVSTLELGDSALYLCASSLAADREGETQYFGPGTRLLVL.

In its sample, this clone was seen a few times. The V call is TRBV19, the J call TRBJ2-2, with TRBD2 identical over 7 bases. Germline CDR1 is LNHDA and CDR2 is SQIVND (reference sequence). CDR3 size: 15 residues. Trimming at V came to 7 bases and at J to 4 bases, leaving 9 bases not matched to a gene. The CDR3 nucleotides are TGTGCCAGTATTACTAGCGCCACGGGCACCGGGGAGCTGTTTTTT. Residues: CASITSATGTGELFF.

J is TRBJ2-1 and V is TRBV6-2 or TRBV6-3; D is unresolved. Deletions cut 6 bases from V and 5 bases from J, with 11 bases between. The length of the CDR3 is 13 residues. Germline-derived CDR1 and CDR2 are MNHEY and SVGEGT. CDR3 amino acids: CASSLREHNEQFF. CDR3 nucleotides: TGTGCCAGCAGCCTAAGAGAACACAATGAGCAGTTCTTC.

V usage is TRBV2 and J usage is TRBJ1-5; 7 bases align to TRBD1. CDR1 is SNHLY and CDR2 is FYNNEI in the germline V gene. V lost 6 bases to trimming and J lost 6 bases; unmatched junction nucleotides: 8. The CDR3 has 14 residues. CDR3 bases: TGTGCCAGCAGCTCAGGGACAGCGGGTCAGCCCCAGCATTTT. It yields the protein CASSSGTAGQPQHF.

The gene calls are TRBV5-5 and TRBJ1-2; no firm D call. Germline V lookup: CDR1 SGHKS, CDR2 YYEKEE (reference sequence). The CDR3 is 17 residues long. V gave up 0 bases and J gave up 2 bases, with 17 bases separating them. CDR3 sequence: CASSLEGLWRGNYGYTF. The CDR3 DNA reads TGTGCCAGCAGCTTGGAGGGATTGTGGCGGGGAAACTATGGCTACACCTTC.